One TCR beta chain is described in this entry. The V and J ends lost 6 bases and 9 bases respectively, with 8 bases between them. Germline assignment: CDR1 MNHNY and CDR2 SVGAGI (reference sequence). The CDR3 sequence is 11 residues long. The data were obtained in a study of blood T cell repertoires in COVID-19. Across the study: Acute and convalescent COVID-19 specimens originated in the United States, Italy and Spain. Sample material is recorded as cDNA or gDNA derived from T cells, B-cell-depleted T cells, or PBMCs.

Original processing methods: From reference gene primer amplification, estimates of nucleated cell counts were derived. Data came from immunoSEQ multiplex PCR; TCRdb stores just in-frame clones and leaves some out. The D gene and trimming were derived from the DNA, and the V and J assignments and clone size from that table. The table lists about 70,000 clones, about four fifths of them singletons. Sequencing input: peripheral blood. This receptor was obtained from a woman older than 75 with active or convalescent COVID-19. The genes are TRBV6-6 and TRBJ1-4; D is unclear. The CDR3 reads CASSPQKKLFF. The DNA of the CDR3 is TGTGCCAGCAGCCCCCAAAAAAAACTGTTTTTT.